This T cell receptor beta chain came from a study of regulatory T cells in long-lasting Graves disease. Regarding the study as a whole: Gene preferences differed: TRBV28, TRBJ1-2, TRBJ2-5 in persistent cases. Persistent Graves' cases showed lower TCR diversity than newly diagnosed cases.

This clonotype was found many times. What it binds is not known. The time point denotes: newly diagnosed GD, antithyroid drugs for less than 3 months. PBMCs were the source of the RNA used for TCR sequencing. J gave up 8 bases and V 5 bases, and 8 bases lay outside the gene matches. Germline-derived CDR1 and CDR2 are SGHNT and YENEEA. The CDR3 spans 15 residues. Through Arm-PCR of CDR3 regions and iRepertoire HTBI primers, TCR beta libraries were built. MiXCR, run by TCRdb on the multiplex PCR reads, gives a single entry per CDR3 protein. The sample has hundreds of thousands of distinct CDR3 sequences; 18% are singletons.

This clonotype was obtained from a female donor with Graves disease. The sample here was peripheral blood mononuclear cells (PBMCs), taken at new diagnosis, from a patient treated with antithyroid drugs. The chain links TRBV11-3 to TRBJ1-6; TRBD1 aligns across 8 bases. CDR3 nucleotide sequence: TGTGCCAGCAGCCAAAAGACAGGGGTCTATTCACCCCTCCACTTT. As protein: CASSQKTGVYSPLHF.